These T cell receptor beta chains were read from a single sample in a study of blood T cell repertoires in COVID-19. The table came from immunoSEQ multiplex PCR; TCRdb's copy has only in-frame clones and leaves some out. The sample carries about 77,000 clones, under 95% recorded once. The material sequenced was peripheral blood. All receptors derive from a woman of 80 years or more with active or convalescent COVID-19. CDR3s include the opening cysteine and the closing phenylalanine or tryptophan. Each record gives: clone size, J gene, D gene, V gene, CDR3 DNA, CDR3 protein. A D gene is named only where the DNA matches it firmly. Clone size is stated in some rows and not others, as once, few, many or a class when expanded.

size: NA
J: TRBJ1-2
D: NA
V: TRBV6-5
DNA: TGTGCCAGCAGAGGCAGCGATAACTATGGCTACACCTTC
CDR3: CASRGSDNYGYTF

size: NA
J: TRBJ1-1
D: NA
V: TRBV27
DNA: TGTGCCAGCAGTTTCCGAGGGAACACTGAAGCTTTCTTT
CDR3: CASSFRGNTEAFF

size: NA
J: TRBJ1-2
D: NA
V: TRBV14
DNA: TGTGCCAGCAGTCCCTCAGGGGTGCCAGCTAACTATGGCTACACCTTC
CDR3: CASSPSGVPANYGYTF

size: once
J: TRBJ2-7
D: NA
V: TRBV5-1
DNA: TGCGCCAGCAGCTTGCGGGTGTCCGTTTACGAGCAGTACTTC
CDR3: CASSLRVSVYEQYF

size: NA
J: TRBJ2-3
D: TRBD2
V: TRBV7-2
DNA: TGTGCCAGCAGCTTTTTCTGGCGGGGGGGCACAGATACGCAGTATTTT
CDR3: CASSFFWRGGTDTQYF

size: NA
J: TRBJ1-4
D: TRBD1
V: TRBV9
DNA: TGTGCCAGCAACGAACAGGGGATTTCTGAAAAACTGTTTTTT
CDR3: CASNEQGISEKLFF

size: NA
J: TRBJ1-6
D: NA
V: TRBV2
DNA: TGTGCCAGCAGCGCCTGGCAGGGTTATAATTCACCCCTCCACTTT
CDR3: CASSAWQGYNSPLHF

size: once
J: TRBJ1-5
D: TRBD1
V: TRBV19
DNA: TGTGCCAGTAGTTTCATCAACAGGGGGCTCAGCAATCAGCCCCAGCATTTT
CDR3: CASSFINRGLSNQPQHF

size: NA
J: TRBJ1-4
D: NA
V: TRBV7-8
DNA: TGTGCCAGCAGCTTAAACGCACGGGGTCAGGCTAATGAAAAACTGTTTTTT
CDR3: CASSLNARGQANEKLFF

size: NA
J: TRBJ1-2
D: NA
V: TRBV5-8
DNA: TGTGCCAGCAGCTTGGCGGGAGGGATATATGGCTACACCTTC
CDR3: CASSLAGGIYGYTF